This note documents a single T cell receptor beta chain sequence. The data derive from a study of blood T cell repertoires in COVID-19. As for the study in general: COVID-19 samples collected from the United States, Italy and Spain covered acute and convalescent phases.

Sequencing used immunoSEQ multiplex PCR; TCRdb keeps in-frame clones, though not all of them. The sample has over 600,000 clones, about nine tenths seen once. V was shortened by 6 bases and J by 2 bases, with 11 bases between the two germline ends. The CDR3 is 15 residues long. CDR1 is SNHLY and CDR2 is FYNNEI in the germline V gene. Sequenced material: peripheral blood. The receptor was isolated from a woman aged 18 to 35 with acute or convalescent COVID-19. The rearrangement uses TRBV2 and TRBJ1-6; D might be TRBD1 (6 bases). The CDR3 DNA follows: TGTGCCAGCAGCCCGGGACAAACCTATAATTCACCCCTCCACTTT. Encoded protein: CASSPGQTYNSPLHF.